This T cell receptor (beta chain) stems from a study of T cells in Graves' hyperthyroidism and ophthalmopathy. Researchers took RNA transcripts and amplified the TCR beta CDR3 regions from them. Primed by the HTBI set, a first-round RT-PCR was run on the TCR CDR3. Each CDR3 protein gets one entry after TCRdb re-called the multiplex PCR reads with MiXCR. The table records a few hundred thousand distinct CDR3 sequences, roughly 20% of them present only once. The CDR3 has 13 amino acids. Deletions cut 2 bases from V and 6 bases from J, with 7 bases between. Germline CDR1 reads MNHNS; CDR2 reads SASEGT. This clonotype was recorded at least ten times. The source of the PBMCs was 8 to 10 ml of fresh peripheral blood.

The source is a man aged 18 to 29 with Graves' hyperthyroidism. V and J are TRBV6-1 and TRBJ2-2; D gene uncertain. Sequencing was done on a sample of blood. The CDR3: CASSEQRAGELFF. In nucleotides, the CDR3 is TGTGCCAGCAGTGAACAAAGAGCCGGGGAGCTGTTTTTT.